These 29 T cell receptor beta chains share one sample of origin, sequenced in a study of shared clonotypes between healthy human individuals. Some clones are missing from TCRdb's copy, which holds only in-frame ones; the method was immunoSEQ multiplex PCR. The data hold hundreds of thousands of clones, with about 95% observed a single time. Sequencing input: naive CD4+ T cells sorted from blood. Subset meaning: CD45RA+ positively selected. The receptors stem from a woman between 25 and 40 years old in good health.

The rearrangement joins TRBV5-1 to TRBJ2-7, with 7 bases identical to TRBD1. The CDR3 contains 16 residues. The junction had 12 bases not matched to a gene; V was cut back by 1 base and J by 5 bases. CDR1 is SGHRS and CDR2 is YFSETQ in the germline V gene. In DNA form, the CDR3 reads TGCGCCAGCAGCTTGAACAGGGGTCCATATAGCCACGAGCAGTACTTC. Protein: CASSLNRGPYSHEQYF.

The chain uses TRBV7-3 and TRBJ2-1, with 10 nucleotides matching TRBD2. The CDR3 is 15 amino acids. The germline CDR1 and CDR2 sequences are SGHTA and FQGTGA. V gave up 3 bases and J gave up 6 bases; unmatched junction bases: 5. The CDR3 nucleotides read TGTGCCAGCAGCTTGCTAGCGGGAGTGTTCAATGAGCAGTTCTTC. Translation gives CASSLLAGVFNEQFF. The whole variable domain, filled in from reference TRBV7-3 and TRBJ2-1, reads GAGVSQTPSNKVTEKGKYVELRCDPISGHTALYWYRQSLGQGPEFLIYFQGTGAADDSGLPNDRFFAVRPEGSVSTLKIQRTERGDSAVYLCASSLLAGVFNEQFFGPGTRLTVL.

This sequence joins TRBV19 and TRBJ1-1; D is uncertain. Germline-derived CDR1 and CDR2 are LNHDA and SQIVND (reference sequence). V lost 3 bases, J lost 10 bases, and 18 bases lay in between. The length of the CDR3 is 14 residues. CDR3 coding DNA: TGTGCCAGTAGTATCCGGGAGATCGGTGCTTCAGCTTTCTTT. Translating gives CASSIREIGASAFF.

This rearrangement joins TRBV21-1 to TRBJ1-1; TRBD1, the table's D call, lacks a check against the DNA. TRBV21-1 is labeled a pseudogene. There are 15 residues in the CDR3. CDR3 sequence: CASSKDSHQNTEAFF. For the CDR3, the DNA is TGTGCCAGCAGCAAGGACAGTCACCAGAACACTGAAGCTTTCTTT.

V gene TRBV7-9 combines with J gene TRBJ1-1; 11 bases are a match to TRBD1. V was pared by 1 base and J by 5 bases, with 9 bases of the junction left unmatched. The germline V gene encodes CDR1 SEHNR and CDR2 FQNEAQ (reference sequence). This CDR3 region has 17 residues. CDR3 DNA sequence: TGTGCCAGCAGCTTAGTTTCCGGACAGGGGGCGGGGACTGAAGCTTTCTTT. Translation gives CASSLVSGQGAGTEAFF.

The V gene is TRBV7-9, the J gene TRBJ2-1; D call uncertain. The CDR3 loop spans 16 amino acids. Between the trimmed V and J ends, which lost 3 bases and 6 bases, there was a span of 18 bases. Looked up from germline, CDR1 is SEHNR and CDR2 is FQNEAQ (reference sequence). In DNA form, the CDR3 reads TGTGCCAGCAGCTTTCTTGGCTGGACCCTAGGCAATGAGCAGTTCTTC. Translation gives CASSFLGWTLGNEQFF. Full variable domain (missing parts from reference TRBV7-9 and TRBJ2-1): DTGVSQNPRHKITKRGQNVTFRCDPISEHNRLYWYRQTLGQGPEFLTYFQNEAQLEKSRLLSDRFSAERPKGSFSTLEIQRTEQGDSAMYLCASSFLGWTLGNEQFFGPGTRLTVL.

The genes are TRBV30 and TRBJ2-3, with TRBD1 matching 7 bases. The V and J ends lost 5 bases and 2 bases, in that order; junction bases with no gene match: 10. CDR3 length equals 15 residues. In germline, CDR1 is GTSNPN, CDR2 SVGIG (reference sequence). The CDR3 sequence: CAWGTGASDTDTQYF. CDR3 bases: TGTGCCTGGGGAACAGGGGCGTCAGACACAGATACGCAGTATTTT.

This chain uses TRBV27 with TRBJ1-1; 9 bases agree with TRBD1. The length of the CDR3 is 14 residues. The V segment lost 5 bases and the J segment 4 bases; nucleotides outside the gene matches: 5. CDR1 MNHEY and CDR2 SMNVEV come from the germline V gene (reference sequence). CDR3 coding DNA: TGTGCCAGCAGTCCGGAGACAGGGGGCACTGAAGCTTTCTTT. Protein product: CASSPETGGTEAFF.

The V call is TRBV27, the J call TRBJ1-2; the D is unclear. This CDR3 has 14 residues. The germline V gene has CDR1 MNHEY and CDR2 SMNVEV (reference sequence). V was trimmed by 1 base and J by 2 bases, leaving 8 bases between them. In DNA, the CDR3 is TGTGCCAGCAGTTTATTTCCGGGAAACTATGGCTACACCTTC. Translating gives CASSLFPGNYGYTF.

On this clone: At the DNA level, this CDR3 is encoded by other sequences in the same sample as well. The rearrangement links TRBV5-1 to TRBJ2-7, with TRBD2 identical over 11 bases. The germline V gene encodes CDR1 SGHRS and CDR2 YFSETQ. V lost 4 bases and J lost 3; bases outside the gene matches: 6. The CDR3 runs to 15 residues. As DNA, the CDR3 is TGCGCCAGCAGCCCCCGACTAGCGGGAAGCTACGAGCAGTACTTC. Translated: CASSPRLAGSYEQYF.

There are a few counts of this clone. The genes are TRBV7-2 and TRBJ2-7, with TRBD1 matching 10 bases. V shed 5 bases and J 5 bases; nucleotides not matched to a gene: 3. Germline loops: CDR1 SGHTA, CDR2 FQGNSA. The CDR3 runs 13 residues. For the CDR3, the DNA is TGTGCCAGCAGCACGGACAGGGGGGACGAGCAGTACTTC. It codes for CASSTDRGDEQYF.

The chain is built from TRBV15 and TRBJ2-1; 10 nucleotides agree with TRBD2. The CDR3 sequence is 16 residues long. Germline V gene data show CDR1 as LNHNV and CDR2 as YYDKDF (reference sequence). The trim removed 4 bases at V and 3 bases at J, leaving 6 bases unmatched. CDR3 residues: CATSIRTSGLYNEQFF. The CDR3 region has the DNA TGTGCCACCAGCATCAGGACTAGCGGCCTCTACAATGAGCAGTTCTTC. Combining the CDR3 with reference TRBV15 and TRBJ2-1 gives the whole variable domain DAMVIQNPRYQVTQFGKPVTLSCSQTLNHNVMYWYQQKSSQAPKLLFHYYDKDFNNEADTPDNFQSRRPNTSFCFLDIRSPGLGDTAMYLCATSIRTSGLYNEQFFGPGTRLTVL.

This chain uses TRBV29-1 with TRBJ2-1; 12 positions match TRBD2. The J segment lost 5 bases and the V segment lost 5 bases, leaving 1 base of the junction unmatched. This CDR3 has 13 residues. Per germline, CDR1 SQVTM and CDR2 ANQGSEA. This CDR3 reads CSVLAGGDNEQFF. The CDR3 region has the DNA TGCAGCGTTCTAGCGGGAGGGGACAATGAGCAGTTCTTC.

Here the CDR3 DNA reads TGTGCCAGCATCCCCGGGACTTTTCACAATGAGCAGTTCTTC. Protein sequence: CASIPGTFHNEQFF. The chain employs TRBV11-2 and TRBJ2-1; perhaps TRBD2 as D (6 bases). From germline, CDR1 is SGHAT and CDR2 FQNNGV. Trimming took 7 bases from V and 5 from J, leaving 15 bases between them. The CDR3 totals 14 residues.

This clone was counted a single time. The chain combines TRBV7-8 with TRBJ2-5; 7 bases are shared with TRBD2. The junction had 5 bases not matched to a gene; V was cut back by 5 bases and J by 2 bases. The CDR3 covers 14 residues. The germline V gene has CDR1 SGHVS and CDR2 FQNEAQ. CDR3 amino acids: CASSPLGGQETQYF. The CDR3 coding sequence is TGTGCCAGCAGCCCCCTCGGGGGGCAAGAGACCCAGTACTTC.

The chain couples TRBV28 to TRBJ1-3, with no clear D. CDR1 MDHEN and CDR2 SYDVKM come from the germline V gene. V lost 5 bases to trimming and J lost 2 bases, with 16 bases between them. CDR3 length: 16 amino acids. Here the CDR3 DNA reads TGTGCCAGCAGTCCACCCCCAAACACCGCTGGAAACACCATATATTTT. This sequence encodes CASSPPPNTAGNTIYF.

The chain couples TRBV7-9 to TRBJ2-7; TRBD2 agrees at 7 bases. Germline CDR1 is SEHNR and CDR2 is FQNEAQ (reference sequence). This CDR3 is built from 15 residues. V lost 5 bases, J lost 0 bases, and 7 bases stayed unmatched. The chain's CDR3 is CASSPPERDSYEQYF. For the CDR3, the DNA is TGTGCCAGCAGCCCCCCTGAGCGGGACTCCTACGAGCAGTACTTC.

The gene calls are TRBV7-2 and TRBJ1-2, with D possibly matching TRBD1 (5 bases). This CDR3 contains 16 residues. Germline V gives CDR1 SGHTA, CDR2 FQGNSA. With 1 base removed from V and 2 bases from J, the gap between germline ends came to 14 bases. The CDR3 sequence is CASSLVGTWGNYGYTF. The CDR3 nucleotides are TGTGCCAGCAGCTTAGTGGGGACTTGGGGAAACTATGGCTACACCTTC.

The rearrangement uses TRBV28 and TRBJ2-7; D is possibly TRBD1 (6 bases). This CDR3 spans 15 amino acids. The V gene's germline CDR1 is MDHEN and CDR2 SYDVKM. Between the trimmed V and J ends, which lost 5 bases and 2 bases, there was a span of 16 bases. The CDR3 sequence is CASSPWTVPTYEQYF. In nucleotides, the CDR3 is TGTGCCAGCAGTCCCTGGACAGTTCCTACCTACGAGCAGTACTTC.

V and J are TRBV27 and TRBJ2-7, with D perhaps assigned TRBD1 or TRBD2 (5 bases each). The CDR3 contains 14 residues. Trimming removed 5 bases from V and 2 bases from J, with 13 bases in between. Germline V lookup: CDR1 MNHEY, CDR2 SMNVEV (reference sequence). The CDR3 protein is CASSNRDPPYEQYF. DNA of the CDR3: TGTGCCAGCAGTAACCGGGACCCACCCTACGAGCAGTACTTC.

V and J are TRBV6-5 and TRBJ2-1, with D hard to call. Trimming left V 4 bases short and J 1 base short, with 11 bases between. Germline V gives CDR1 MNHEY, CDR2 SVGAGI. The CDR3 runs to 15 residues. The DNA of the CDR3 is TGTGCCAGCAGTTCCCGGAGATTGTCCTACAATGAGCAGTTCTTC. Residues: CASSSRRLSYNEQFF.

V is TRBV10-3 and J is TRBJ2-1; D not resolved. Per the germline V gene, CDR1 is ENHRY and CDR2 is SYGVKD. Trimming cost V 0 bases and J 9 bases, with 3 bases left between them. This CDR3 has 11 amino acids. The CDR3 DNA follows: TGTGCCATCAGTGAGTCCAGTGAGCAGTTCTTC. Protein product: CAISESSEQFF.

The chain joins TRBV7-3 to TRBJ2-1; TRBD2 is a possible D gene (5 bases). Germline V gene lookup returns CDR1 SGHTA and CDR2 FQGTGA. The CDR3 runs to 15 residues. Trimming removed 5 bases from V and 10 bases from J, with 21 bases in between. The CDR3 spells CASSPQDSSGAEQFF. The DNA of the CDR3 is TGTGCCAGCAGCCCGCAGGACTCATCCGGAGCCGAGCAGTTCTTC.

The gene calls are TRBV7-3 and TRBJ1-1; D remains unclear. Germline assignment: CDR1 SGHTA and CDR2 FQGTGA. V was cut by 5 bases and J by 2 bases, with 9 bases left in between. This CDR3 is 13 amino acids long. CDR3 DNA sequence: TGTGCCAGCAGCCGTCTCTCAAACACTGAAGCTTTCTTT. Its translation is CASSRLSNTEAFF.

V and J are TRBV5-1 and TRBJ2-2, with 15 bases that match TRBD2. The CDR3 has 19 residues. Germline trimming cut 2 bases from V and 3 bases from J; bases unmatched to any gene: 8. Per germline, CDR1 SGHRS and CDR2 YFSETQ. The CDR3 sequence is CASSLPPGLAGGYTGELFF. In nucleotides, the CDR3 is TGCGCCAGCAGCTTACCACCGGGACTAGCGGGAGGCTACACCGGGGAGCTGTTTTTT.

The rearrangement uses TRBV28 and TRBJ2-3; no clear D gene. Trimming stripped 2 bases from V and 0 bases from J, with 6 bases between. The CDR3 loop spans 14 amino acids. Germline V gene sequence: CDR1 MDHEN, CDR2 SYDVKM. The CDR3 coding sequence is TGTGCCAGCAGTTTAACGGTTAGCACAGATACGCAGTATTTT. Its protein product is CASSLTVSTDTQYF.

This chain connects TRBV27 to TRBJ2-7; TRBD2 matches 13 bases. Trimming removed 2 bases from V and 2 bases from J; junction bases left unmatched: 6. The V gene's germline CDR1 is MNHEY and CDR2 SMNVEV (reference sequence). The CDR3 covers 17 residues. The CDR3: CASSLVTSGRAPYEQYF. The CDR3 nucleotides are TGTGCCAGCAGTTTAGTAACTAGCGGGAGGGCCCCCTACGAGCAGTACTTC.

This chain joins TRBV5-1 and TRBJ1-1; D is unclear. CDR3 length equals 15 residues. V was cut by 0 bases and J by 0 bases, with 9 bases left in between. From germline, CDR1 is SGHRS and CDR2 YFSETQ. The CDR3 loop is CASSLGDWVNTEAFF. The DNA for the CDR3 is TGCGCCAGCAGCTTGGGAGACTGGGTGAACACTGAAGCTTTCTTT.

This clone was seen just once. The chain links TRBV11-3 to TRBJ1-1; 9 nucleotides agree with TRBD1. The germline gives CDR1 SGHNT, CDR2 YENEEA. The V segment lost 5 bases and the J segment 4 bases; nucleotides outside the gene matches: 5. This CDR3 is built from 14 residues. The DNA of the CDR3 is TGTGCCAGCAGCAGAGGACAGGGGTCCACTGAAGCTTTCTTT. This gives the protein CASSRGQGSTEAFF.